This T cell receptor beta chain was sequenced for a study of human CD4 T cells and Enterobacteriaceae. The germline V gene has CDR1 PRHDT and CDR2 FYEKMQ (reference sequence). The CDR3 consists of 15 residues. The V and J ends lost 2 bases and 3 bases respectively, with 12 bases between them. Memory CD4+ T cells were sorted as all CD4+ cells except CD45RA+CCR7+CD95- naive cells, over 95% pure. Healthy donor blood came from Swiss blood donation centers. Total CD4+ T cells and monocytes came from CD4/CD14 microbead positive selection. Sorted cells lacked CD8+, CD14+, CD16+, CD56+, CD19+ and CD25-bright cells. The method was immunoSEQ multiplex PCR; TCRdb's version includes in-frame clones alone and lacks a portion of them. The top ten hold around 0.96% of the sample, which has approximately 26,000 clones, roughly 80% seen once.

The sequenced sample was memory CD4+ T cells from blood. J is TRBJ2-3 and V is TRBV13; D possibly matches TRBD1 or TRBD2 (6 bases each). The receptor was isolated from a human donor in good health. DNA of the CDR3: TGTGCCAGCAGCTTACGGGGGCGCTTGACAGATACGCAGTATTTT. This translates into CASSLRGRLTDTQYF.